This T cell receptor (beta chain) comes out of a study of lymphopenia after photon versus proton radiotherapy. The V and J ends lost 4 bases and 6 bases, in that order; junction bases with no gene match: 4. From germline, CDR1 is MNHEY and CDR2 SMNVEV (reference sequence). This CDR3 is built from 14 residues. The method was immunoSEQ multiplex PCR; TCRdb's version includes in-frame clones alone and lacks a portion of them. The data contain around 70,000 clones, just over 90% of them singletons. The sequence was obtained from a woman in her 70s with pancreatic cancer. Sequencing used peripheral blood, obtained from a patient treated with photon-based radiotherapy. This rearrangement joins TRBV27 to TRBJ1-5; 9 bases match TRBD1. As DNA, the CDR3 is TGTGCCAGCAGTTGGACAGGGGTCGGTCAGCCCCAGCATTTT. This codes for CASSWTGVGQPQHF.